The 27 T cell receptor beta chains listed next were all sequenced from one sample in a study of cytomegalovirus exposure and HLA in healthy donors (dated by TCRdb to about 2017). Library preparation used the immunoSEQ multiplex PCR assay. For the multiplex PCR, a mixture combining 60 forward primers for TCR Vbeta segments and 13 reverse primers for TCR Jbeta segments was used. TCRdb provides this immuneACCESS table in a form limited to in-frame rearrangements. Some clones are lacking; in checked studies, under half of them reflect an unresolved V gene, and why the rest are absent is not known. The sample data list approximately 35,000 clones, and 60% to 70% of these were observed just once. In total, the top ten clones hold about 9.5% of the sample. Sequences were obtained from PBMCs. These TCRs come from a man aged 35-49 years in good health and CMV-seropositive.

V usage is TRBV6-5 and J usage is TRBJ2-7; tentative D call: TRBD2 (6 bases). The CDR3 runs to 14 residues. Looked up from germline, CDR1 is MNHEY and CDR2 is SVGAGI. V gave up 2 bases and J gave up 3 bases, with 11 bases separating them. CDR3 DNA sequence: TGTGCCAGCAGTTACACCCGGGGGTACTACGAGCAGTACTTC. Protein sequence: CASSYTRGYYEQYF.

This clone showed up just once. This chain connects TRBV11-2 to TRBJ2-5; maybe TRBD1 (6 bases). CDR1 and CDR2 from the germline V gene are SGHAT and FQNNGV. The CDR3 covers 15 residues. The ends were cut back, 2 bases at V and 2 bases at J, with 12 bases in the middle. CDR3 nucleotide sequence: TGTGCCAGCAGCTTACTAACAGGGTATCAAGAGACCCAGTACTTC. Its translation: CASSLLTGYQETQYF.

This sequence joins TRBV14 and TRBJ2-7, with 8 positions matching TRBD1. The V segment lost 3 bases and the J segment 4 bases; nucleotides outside the gene matches: 5. Germline-derived CDR1 and CDR2 are SGHDN and FVKESK. CDR3 length: 14 amino acids. The CDR3 reads CASSQGQVGYEQYF. The CDR3 nucleotides are TGTGCCAGCAGCCAGGGACAGGTGGGTTACGAGCAGTACTTC.

This chain connects TRBV28 to TRBJ2-7, with 11 bases lining up with TRBD2. V lost 2 bases and J lost 4; bases outside the gene matches: 1. Germline CDR1 is MDHEN and CDR2 is SYDVKM. The CDR3 totals 14 residues. The CDR3, as DNA: TGTGCCAGCAGTTTACTAGCGGGGGGTTACGAGCAGTACTTC. Protein product: CASSLLAGGYEQYF.

This chain links TRBV5-1 with TRBJ2-7; 7 bases fit TRBD2. The CDR3 spans 13 residues. Germline V lookup: CDR1 SGHRS, CDR2 YFSETQ. Losses at the gene ends were 4 bases for V and 6 bases for J; bases not matched to a gene: 7. CDR3 sequence (DNA): TGCGCCAGCAGCCTAGGGGAGGGAAGCGAGCAGTACTTC. Its protein is CASSLGEGSEQYF.

The chain recombines TRBV5-4 with TRBJ2-5, with 7 nucleotides matching TRBD1. With the DNA end fitting TRBJ2-7 better, the J assignment may be wrong. Germline V lookup: CDR1 SGHNT, CDR2 YYREEE (reference sequence). The CDR3 has 14 residues. The CDR3 DNA reads TGTGCCAGCAGCTCCTTGACAGGGATCTACGAGCAGTACTTC. It translates to CASSSLTGIYEQYF.

This chain connects TRBV2 to TRBJ2-3, with 13 bases that match TRBD2. This CDR3 has 16 amino acids. Germline V gene data show CDR1 as SNHLY and CDR2 as FYNNEI. J lost 2 bases, V lost 7 bases, and 6 bases had no gene match. The CDR3 DNA sequence: TGTGCCAGCACCCAGGGACTAGCGGGGCACACAGATACGCAGTATTTT. Encoded protein: CASTQGLAGHTDTQYF.

The sample holds a few counts of this clone. The rearrangement links TRBV7-3 to TRBJ2-2; no clear D. Between the trimmed V and J ends, which lost 2 bases and 8 bases, there was a span of 21 bases. From germline, CDR1 is SGHTA and CDR2 FQGTGA. CDR3 length: 17 amino acids. The CDR3: CASSLGQPGALGGELFF. The CDR3 DNA reads TGTGCCAGCAGCTTAGGTCAGCCAGGCGCCCTTGGTGGGGAGCTGTTTTTT.

The chain uses TRBV29-1 and TRBJ2-2, with 8 bases that match TRBD2. From germline, CDR1 is SQVTM and CDR2 ANQGSEA. The ends lost 7 bases at V and 6 bases at J; junction bases unmatched: 7. The CDR3 consists of 13 residues. CDR3 nucleotides: TGCAGCGCCCTAACTAGCGGAGCCGGGGAGCTGTTTTTT. This translates into CSALTSGAGELFF.

The CDR3 is CASSNGRGYEQYF. The CDR3 DNA sequence: TGTGCCAGTAGTAACGGGAGGGGCTACGAGCAGTACTTC. The chain couples TRBV19 to TRBJ2-7; TRBD2 agrees at 8 bases. The CDR3 sequence is 13 residues long. J was trimmed by 3 bases and V by 4 bases; bases with no gene match: 2. Looked up from germline, CDR1 is LNHDA and CDR2 is SQIVND (reference sequence).

The gene calls are TRBV11-2 and TRBJ2-4, with 7 bases aligning to TRBD1. Germline loops: CDR1 SGHAT, CDR2 FQNNGV. The trim removed 4 bases at V and 0 bases at J, leaving 9 bases unmatched. This CDR3 has 17 amino acids. The CDR3 DNA sequence: TGTGCCAGCAGCTCCGGGACAGTCCAACTAGCCAAAAACATTCAGTACTTC. It specifies CASSSGTVQLAKNIQYF.

The chain employs TRBV19 and TRBJ2-2; D not resolved. This CDR3 is 13 amino acids long. Deletions cut 1 base from V and 3 bases from J, with 3 bases between. Germline V gene sequence: CDR1 LNHDA, CDR2 SQIVND (reference sequence). This chain's CDR3 is CASSIGDTGELFF. CDR3 nucleotide sequence: TGTGCCAGTAGTATAGGAGACACCGGGGAGCTGTTTTTT. The entire variable domain, with the rest obtained from reference TRBV19 and TRBJ2-2, is as follows: DGGITQSPKYLFRKEGQNVTLSCEQNLNHDAMYWYRQDPGQGLRLIYYSQIVNDFQKGDIAEGYSVSREKKESFPLTVTSAQKNPTAFYLCASSIGDTGELFFGEGSRLTVL.

V gene TRBV19 combines with J gene TRBJ1-1; 7 bases are a match to TRBD1. After removal of 1 base from V and 3 bases from J, the junction contained 5 bases not matched to a gene. Looked up from germline, CDR1 is LNHDA and CDR2 is SQIVND (reference sequence). CDR3 length: 15 amino acids. CDR3 sequence: CASSIGGTAYTEAFF. In nucleotides, the CDR3 is TGTGCCAGTAGTATAGGTGGGACAGCATACACTGAAGCTTTCTTT.

The V call is TRBV5-1, the J call TRBJ1-1; maybe TRBD1 (6 bases). In germline, CDR1 is SGHRS, CDR2 YFSETQ. With 5 bases removed from V and 0 bases from J, the gap between germline ends came to 11 bases. The CDR3 length is 14 residues. The CDR3 DNA reads as TGCGCCAGCAGTTTACAGGGTATGAACACTGAAGCTTTCTTT. Amino acid sequence: CASSLQGMNTEAFF. Supplemented by reference TRBV5-1 and TRBJ1-1, the full variable domain reads KAGVTQTPRYLIKTRGQQVTLSCSPISGHRSVSWYQQTPGQGLQFLFEYFSETQRNKGNFPGRFSGRQFSNSRSEMNVSTLELGDSALYLCASSLQGMNTEAFFGQGTRLTVV.

The V gene is TRBV6-5, the J gene TRBJ2-5; 10 positions agree with TRBD2. The germline V gene has CDR1 MNHEY and CDR2 SVGAGI. The CDR3 totals 14 residues. Losses at the gene ends were 5 bases for V and 6 bases for J; bases not matched to a gene: 6. The DNA for the CDR3 is TGTGCCAGCAGTCAGGGGACTAGCGTAAAGACCCAGTACTTC. This encodes CASSQGTSVKTQYF.

For the CDR3, the DNA is TGTGCCAGCAGTGAAGCGTCTGGGGCGGGGGGCCAAGAGACCCAGTACTTC. This codes for CASSEASGAGGQETQYF. The V gene is TRBV25-1, the J gene TRBJ2-5; TRBD2 matches 8 bases. V shed 2 bases and J 1 base; nucleotides not matched to a gene: 9. CDR3 size: 17 residues. CDR1 and CDR2 (germline): MGHDK, SYGVNS. The entire variable domain, with the rest obtained from reference TRBV25-1 and TRBJ2-5, is as follows: EADIYQTPRYLVIGTGKKITLECSQTMGHDKMYWYQQDPGMELHLIHYSYGVNSTEKGDLSSESTVSRIRTEHFPLTLESARPSHTSQYLCASSEASGAGGQETQYFGPGTRLLVL.

The chain carries TRBV25-1 and TRBJ1-2, with 8 bases that match TRBD1. The V gene end was trimmed by 1 base and the J gene end by 8 bases; junction bases not matched to a gene: 9. Germline loops: CDR1 MGHDK, CDR2 SYGVNS. The CDR3 is 15 amino acids. In nucleotides, the CDR3 is TGTGCCAGCAGTGAATCGGGTACAGGGGGACGGGGCTACACCTTC. Its protein is CASSESGTGGRGYTF.

The chain carries TRBV5-4 and TRBJ2-2; 7 nucleotides line up with TRBD1. The CDR3 is 14 amino acids. Unmatched junction bases numbered 0, after V lost 0 bases and J lost 4 bases. Germline CDR1 is SGHNT and CDR2 is YYREEE (reference sequence). In DNA form, the CDR3 reads TGTGCCAGCAGCTTGGGACAGGGCACCGGGGAGCTGTTTTTT. Translating it yields CASSLGQGTGELFF.

The rearrangement links TRBV5-6 to TRBJ2-2; 7 bases map to TRBD2. The V gene's germline CDR1 is SGHDT and CDR2 YYEEEE. The CDR3 runs to 15 residues. J lost 5 bases, V lost 3 bases, and 7 bases had no gene match. The CDR3 loop reads CASSYYGEGTGELFF. Here the CDR3 DNA reads TGTGCCAGCAGCTACTACGGGGAGGGAACCGGGGAGCTGTTTTTT.

This sequence joins TRBV10-3 and TRBJ2-5, with a tentative D call TRBD2 (7 bases). CDR3 length: 17 residues. Germline lookup yields CDR1 ENHRY and CDR2 SYGVKD. Between the trimmed V and J ends, which lost 2 bases and 4 bases, there was a span of 20 bases. The CDR3 here is CAISERGWGGAGETQYF. CDR3 sequence (DNA): TGTGCCATCAGTGAGAGGGGCTGGGGGGGCGCGGGAGAGACCCAGTACTTC.

This clone was seen just once. The V and J genes are TRBV28 and TRBJ2-7; TRBD1 aligns across 8 bases. The CDR3 totals 14 residues. CDR1 is MDHEN and CDR2 is SYDVKM in the germline V gene. V was clipped by 6 bases and J by 2 bases; unmatched bases: 6. For the CDR3, the DNA is TGTGCCAGCAGGAAACCAGGGGGCACCTACGAGCAGTACTTC. It encodes CASRKPGGTYEQYF.

V is TRBV6-1 and J is TRBJ1-5; D perhaps matches TRBD1 (5 bases). Looked up from germline, CDR1 is MNHNS and CDR2 is SASEGT. The V and J ends lost 1 base and 11 bases respectively, with 15 bases between them. The CDR3 contains 14 residues. For the CDR3, the DNA is TGTGCCAGCAGTGAAGTTTTCTGGGGCTCGGCCCAGCATTTT. Residues: CASSEVFWGSAQHF.

By sample share, this clone is medium-sized. This chain's CDR3 is CASSYTGGEGYEQYF. Here the CDR3 DNA reads TGCGCCAGCAGTTACACAGGGGGCGAAGGCTACGAGCAGTACTTC. This chain connects TRBV5-1 to TRBJ2-7, with 9 bases lining up with TRBD1. Germline loops: CDR1 SGHRS, CDR2 YFSETQ. This CDR3 is 15 amino acids long. V shed 5 bases, J shed 3 bases, and the junction held 9 bases outside the gene matches. Together with reference TRBV5-1 and TRBJ2-7, the CDR3 gives the full variable domain: KAGVTQTPRYLIKTRGQQVTLSCSPISGHRSVSWYQQTPGQGLQFLFEYFSETQRNKGNFPGRFSGRQFSNSRSEMNVSTLELGDSALYLCASSYTGGEGYEQYFGPGTRLTVT.

This chain joins TRBV27 and TRBJ2-5; 7 bases agree with TRBD2. In germline, CDR1 is MNHEY, CDR2 SMNVEV (reference sequence). V was pared by 5 bases and J by 6 bases, with 9 bases of the junction left unmatched. CDR3 size: 14 residues. The CDR3 region has the DNA TGTGCCAGCAGTCCAGAGCGGGGTGGAAAGACCCAGTACTTC. Translation gives CASSPERGGKTQYF.

This clone was seen more than once but under ten times. This chain connects TRBV7-9 to TRBJ1-5; D ambiguous. The germline CDR1 and CDR2 sequences are SEHNR and FQNEAQ (reference sequence). Between the trimmed V and J ends, which lost 2 bases and 7 bases, there was a span of 6 bases. The CDR3 covers 12 residues. CDR3: CASSLPGQPQHF. CDR3 nucleotide sequence: TGTGCCAGCAGCTTACCCGGGCAGCCCCAGCATTTT.

This clone was detected only once. The chain employs TRBV15 and TRBJ2-3, with TRBD2 as a possible D gene (5 bases). This CDR3 is 14 amino acids long. V shed 9 bases and J shed 1 base, with 14 bases lying between them. Per germline, CDR1 LNHNV and CDR2 YYDKDF (reference sequence). CDR3 in DNA: TGTGCCACGGGCCTCGGAGGAGGCACAGATACGCAGTATTTT. It encodes CATGLGGGTDTQYF.

This clone occurred a few times. The rearrangement joins TRBV19 to TRBJ1-2; D unclear. Germline V CDR1 and CDR2: LNHDA, SQIVND (reference sequence). The ends were cut back, 9 bases at V and 4 bases at J, with 15 bases in the middle. The CDR3 covers 13 residues. DNA of the CDR3: TGTGCCAGCGAACGGGTGCGGGGCTATGGCTACACCTTC. Translated, it gives CASERVRGYGYTF.